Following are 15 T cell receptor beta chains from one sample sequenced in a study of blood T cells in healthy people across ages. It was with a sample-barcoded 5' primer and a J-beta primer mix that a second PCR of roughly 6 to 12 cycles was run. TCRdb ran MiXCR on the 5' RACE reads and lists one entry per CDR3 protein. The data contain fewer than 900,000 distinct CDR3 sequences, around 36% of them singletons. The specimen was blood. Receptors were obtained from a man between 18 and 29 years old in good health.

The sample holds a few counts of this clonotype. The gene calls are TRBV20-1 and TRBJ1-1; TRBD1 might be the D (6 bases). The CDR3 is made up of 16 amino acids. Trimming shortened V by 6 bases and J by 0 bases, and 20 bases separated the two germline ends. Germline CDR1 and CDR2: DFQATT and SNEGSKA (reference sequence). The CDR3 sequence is CSAPPLGQRMNTEAFF. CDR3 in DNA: TGCAGTGCCCCTCCCCTCGGACAGCGCATGAACACTGAAGCTTTCTTT.

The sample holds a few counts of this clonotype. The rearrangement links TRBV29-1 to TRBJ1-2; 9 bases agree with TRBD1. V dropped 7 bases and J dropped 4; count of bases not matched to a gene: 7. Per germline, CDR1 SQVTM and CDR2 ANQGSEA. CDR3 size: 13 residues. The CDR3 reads CSATGGAVYGYTF. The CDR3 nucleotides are TGCAGCGCTACAGGGGGCGCGGTCTATGGCTACACCTTC.

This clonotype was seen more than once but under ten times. The CDR3 is CASSYSPGEPQHF. In DNA form, the CDR3 reads TGTGCCAGCAGTTACTCCCCCGGTGAGCCCCAGCATTTT. The chain combines TRBV6-5 with TRBJ1-5; D unclear. Per the germline V gene, CDR1 is MNHEY and CDR2 is SVGAGI. V was clipped by 0 bases and J by 8 bases, with 8 bases between them. CDR3 length: 13 amino acids.

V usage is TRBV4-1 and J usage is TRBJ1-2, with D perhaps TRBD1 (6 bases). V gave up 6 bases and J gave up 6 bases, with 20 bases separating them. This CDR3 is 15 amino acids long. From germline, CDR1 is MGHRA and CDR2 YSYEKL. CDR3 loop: CASSQQGRENDGYTF. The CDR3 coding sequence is TGCGCCAGCAGTCAACAGGGAAGGGAAAACGATGGCTACACCTTC.

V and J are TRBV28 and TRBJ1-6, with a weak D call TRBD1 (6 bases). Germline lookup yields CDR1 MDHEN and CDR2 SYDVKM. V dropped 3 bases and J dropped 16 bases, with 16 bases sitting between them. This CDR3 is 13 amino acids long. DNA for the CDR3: TGTGCCAGCAGTTTCCCCGACAGGCAGGTTCTCCACTTT. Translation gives CASSFPDRQVLHF.

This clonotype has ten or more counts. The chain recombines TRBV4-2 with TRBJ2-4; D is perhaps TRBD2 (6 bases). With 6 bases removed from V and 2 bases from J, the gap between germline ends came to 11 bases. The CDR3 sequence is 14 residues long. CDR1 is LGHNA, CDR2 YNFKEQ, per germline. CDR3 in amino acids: CASRADYSKNIQYF. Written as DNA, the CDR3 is TGTGCCAGCAGGGCGGACTACTCCAAAAACATTCAGTACTTC.

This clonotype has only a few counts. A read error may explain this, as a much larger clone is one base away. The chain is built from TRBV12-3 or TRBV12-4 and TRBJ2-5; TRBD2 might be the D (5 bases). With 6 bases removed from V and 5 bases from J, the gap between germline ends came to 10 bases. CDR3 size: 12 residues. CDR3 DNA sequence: TGTGCCAGCAGGTTAAGGGAGGAGACCCAGTACTTC. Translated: CASRLREETQYF.

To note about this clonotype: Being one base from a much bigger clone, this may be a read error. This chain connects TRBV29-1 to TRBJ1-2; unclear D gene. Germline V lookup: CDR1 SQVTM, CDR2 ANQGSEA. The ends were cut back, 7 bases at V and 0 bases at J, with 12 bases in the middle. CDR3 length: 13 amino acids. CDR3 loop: CSGLGQANYGYTF. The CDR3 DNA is TGCAGCGGTCTTGGTCAAGCTAACTATGGCTACACCTTC.

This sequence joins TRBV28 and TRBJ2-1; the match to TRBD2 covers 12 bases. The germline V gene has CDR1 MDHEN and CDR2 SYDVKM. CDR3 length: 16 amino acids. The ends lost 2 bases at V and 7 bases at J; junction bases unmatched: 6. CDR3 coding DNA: TGTGCCAGCAGTTTACCAACTAGCGGGGGGAGGAATGAGCAGTTCTTC. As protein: CASSLPTSGGRNEQFF.

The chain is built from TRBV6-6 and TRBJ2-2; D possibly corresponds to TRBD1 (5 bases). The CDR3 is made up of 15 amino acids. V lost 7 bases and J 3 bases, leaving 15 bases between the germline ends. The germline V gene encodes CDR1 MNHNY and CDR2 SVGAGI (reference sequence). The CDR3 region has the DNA TGTGCCAGCACCATGGGGCCTCAAGACACCGGGGAGCTGTTTTTT. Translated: CASTMGPQDTGELFF.

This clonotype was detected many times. The CDR3 DNA sequence: TGTGCCAGCAGTTTACCACCTATGGGAGCGGGGGGGCGTTACGAGCAGTACTTC. This translates into CASSLPPMGAGGRYEQYF. This chain uses TRBV12-3 or TRBV12-4 with TRBJ2-7, with 10 nucleotides matching TRBD2. V lost 2 bases to trimming and J lost 4 bases; unmatched junction nucleotides: 14. This CDR3 has 18 residues.

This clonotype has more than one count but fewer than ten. The CDR3 here is CSVGGQENEKLFF. Here the CDR3 DNA reads TGCAGCGTTGGGGGACAGGAGAATGAAAAACTGTTTTTT. The chain is built from TRBV29-1 and TRBJ1-4; TRBD1 matches at 8 bases. Unmatched junction bases numbered 3, after V lost 4 bases and J lost 5 bases. The CDR3 is 13 amino acids. Per germline, CDR1 SQVTM and CDR2 ANQGSEA.

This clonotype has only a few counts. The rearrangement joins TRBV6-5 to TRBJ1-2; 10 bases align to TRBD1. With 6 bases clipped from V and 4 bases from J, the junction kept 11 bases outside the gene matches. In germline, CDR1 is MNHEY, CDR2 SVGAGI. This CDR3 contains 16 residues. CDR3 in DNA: TGTGCCAGCAGCCAGGGACAGGGGTTCATCCCCTATGGCTACACCTTC. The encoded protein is CASSQGQGFIPYGYTF.

The CDR3 is CASSQPRLVLAQYF. The CDR3 DNA follows: TGCGCCAGCAGCCAACCGCGGCTTGTTTTGGCCCAGTACTTC. V is TRBV4-1 and J is TRBJ2-7; the D is unclear. Germline V gene lookup returns CDR1 MGHRA and CDR2 YSYEKL. V was shortened by 2 bases and J by 10 bases, with 18 bases between the two germline ends. This CDR3 spans 14 amino acids.

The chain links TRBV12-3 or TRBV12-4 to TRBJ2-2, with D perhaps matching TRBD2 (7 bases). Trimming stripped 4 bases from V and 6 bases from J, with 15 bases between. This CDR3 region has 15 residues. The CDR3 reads CASSWRGREAGELFF. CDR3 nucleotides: TGTGCCAGCAGTTGGAGGGGGAGGGAGGCCGGGGAGCTGTTTTTT.